The 17 T cell receptor beta chains listed next were all sequenced from one sample in a study of shared clonotypes between healthy human individuals. Sequencing was performed with immunoSEQ multiplex PCR; in TCRdb, only in-frame clones are kept and a portion is missing. The sample contains 2.3 million or so clones, 85% to 95% of which appear only once. Sample: naive CD4+ T cells from PBMCs. Subset meaning: CD45RA+ positively selected. The source of these receptors is a young man in good health. Some clones in this sample may be carry-over from other donors' samples.

As to this clone: The same CDR3 also results from other DNA sequences found in this sample. The gene calls are TRBV10-3 and TRBJ2-5; the D gene is possibly TRBD2 (5 bases). CDR3 length: 15 residues. CDR1 is ENHRY and CDR2 is SYGVKD in the germline V gene. The V and J ends lost 0 bases and 5 bases respectively, with 13 bases between them. Written as DNA, the CDR3 is TGTGCCATCAGTGAGTCGGGAGCCAGGAGGGAGACCCAGTACTTC. Amino acids: CAISESGARRETQYF.

CDR3 sequence reads: CASSHIASGNTIYF. The CDR3 nucleotides are TGCGCCAGCAGCCACATAGCCTCTGGAAACACCATATATTTT. The chain joins TRBV4-3 to TRBJ1-3; D is ambiguous. V was clipped by 3 bases and J by 0 bases, with 6 bases between them. The CDR3 has 14 amino acids. Germline V gene sequence: CDR1 LGHNA, CDR2 YSLEER.

The table lists this clone with a count of one. The chain couples TRBV2 to TRBJ2-3; TRBD1 matches at 9 bases. Germline CDR1 SNHLY, CDR2 FYNNEI. This CDR3 region has 15 residues. V gave up 6 bases and J gave up 3 bases; unmatched junction bases: 7. In nucleotides, the CDR3 is TGTGCCAGCAGAGGGGACAGGGCTTATACAGATACGCAGTATTTT. Residues: CASRGDRAYTDTQYF.

This chain uses TRBV7-9 with TRBJ1-5; TRBD1 agrees at 8 bases. With V trimmed by 6 bases and J by 2 bases, 6 bases remained unmatched. Germline loops: CDR1 SEHNR, CDR2 FQNEAQ (reference sequence). The CDR3 consists of 15 residues. In DNA form, the CDR3 reads TGTGCCAGCAGACAGGGACAGGTCGGCAATCAGCCCCAGCATTTT. Amino acid sequence: CASRQGQVGNQPQHF.

The chain employs TRBV5-1 and TRBJ2-7, with D unresolved. This CDR3 has 14 residues. Germline assignment: CDR1 SGHRS and CDR2 YFSETQ. V dropped 4 bases and J dropped 2 bases, with 13 bases sitting between them. DNA of the CDR3: TGCGCCAGCAGCCTGGATAACGGGCCCTACGAGCAGTACTTC. Its protein is CASSLDNGPYEQYF. Looking up the rest from reference TRBV5-1 and TRBJ2-7 gives the full variable domain: KAGVTQTPRYLIKTRGQQVTLSCSPISGHRSVSWYQQTPGQGLQFLFEYFSETQRNKGNFPGRFSGRQFSNSRSEMNVSTLELGDSALYLCASSLDNGPYEQYFGPGTRLTVT.

The chain couples TRBV9 to TRBJ2-7; 7 nucleotides align to TRBD2. Germline V gives CDR1 SGDLS, CDR2 YYNGEE. This CDR3 has 16 residues. V was clipped by 2 bases and J by 6 bases; unmatched bases: 14. The CDR3 reads CASSVDGGAGATEQYF. In DNA form, the CDR3 reads TGTGCCAGCAGCGTCGACGGAGGGGCGGGAGCGACCGAGCAGTACTTC.

The V call is TRBV5-1, the J call TRBJ2-3; D call uncertain. V lost 5 bases and J 0 bases, leaving 19 bases between the germline ends. This CDR3 has 17 amino acids. The germline gives CDR1 SGHRS, CDR2 YFSETQ. The CDR3 DNA sequence: TGCGCCAGCAGTTCTGGCTTAAACGGCCTGAGCACAGATACGCAGTATTTT. Protein product: CASSSGLNGLSTDTQYF. Full variable domain (outside the CDR3, taken from reference TRBV5-1 and TRBJ2-3): KAGVTQTPRYLIKTRGQQVTLSCSPISGHRSVSWYQQTPGQGLQFLFEYFSETQRNKGNFPGRFSGRQFSNSRSEMNVSTLELGDSALYLCASSSGLNGLSTDTQYFGPGTRLTVL.

This sequence joins TRBV28 and TRBJ1-2; a possible D gene is TRBD1 (5 bases). Trimming took 6 bases from V and 5 from J, leaving 13 bases between them. CDR1 is MDHEN and CDR2 is SYDVKM in the germline V gene. The CDR3 runs to 13 residues. CDR3 sequence reads: CASRVRARYGYTF. The DNA for the CDR3 is TGTGCCAGCAGAGTCAGGGCGAGATATGGCTACACCTTC.

The rearrangement joins TRBV14 to TRBJ2-7; D unresolved. Germline V CDR1 and CDR2: SGHDN, FVKESK. V was clipped by 0 bases and J by 3 bases, with 6 bases between them. The CDR3 consists of 13 residues. The CDR3 coding sequence is TGTGCCAGCAGCCAAGAGTTGGGCTACGAGCAGTACTTC. Translated, it gives CASSQELGYEQYF.

The chain couples TRBV7-8 to TRBJ2-5; possible D gene TRBD2, 5 bases. The CDR3 runs to 14 residues. Germline assignment: CDR1 SGHVS and CDR2 FQNEAQ. The V end lost 5 bases, the J end lost 6 bases, and 16 bases lay between the germline ends. The DNA for the CDR3 is TGTGCCAGCAGCCCCCGGCCGGACGGGAAGACCCAGTACTTC. Translated: CASSPRPDGKTQYF.

This clone was seen only a few times. This chain uses TRBV29-1 with TRBJ1-1; D not certain. The CDR3 runs to 13 residues. V was pared by 3 bases and J by 3 bases, with 11 bases between. Germline assignment: CDR1 SQVTM and CDR2 ANQGSEA. DNA of the CDR3: TGCAGCGTTGAGAGAAGGTGGGACACTGAAGCTTTCTTT. It translates to CSVERRWDTEAFF.

This sequence joins TRBV7-2 and TRBJ2-5, with 9 bases matching TRBD2. Trimming at V came to 3 bases and at J to 5 bases, leaving 4 bases not matched to a gene. Germline V CDR1 and CDR2: SGHTA, FQGNSA. The CDR3 contains 14 residues. The CDR3, as DNA: TGTGCCAGCAGCTTGGCTAGCGGGGTCGAGACCCAGTACTTC. It codes for CASSLASGVETQYF.

The chain has TRBV11-1 and TRBJ2-1, with a tentative D call TRBD2 (6 bases). The CDR3 is 12 residues long. V shed 2 bases and J shed 9 bases, with 8 bases lying between them. Germline lookup yields CDR1 SGHAT and CDR2 FQDESV (reference sequence). CDR3 region: CASSLYGSEQFF. The CDR3 nucleotides read TGTGCCAGCAGCTTATACGGGAGTGAGCAGTTCTTC.

This chain connects TRBV5-4 to TRBJ2-1; D is tentatively TRBD1 or TRBD2 (5 bases each). Germline V gene sequence: CDR1 SGHNT, CDR2 YYREEE (reference sequence). The CDR3 spans 16 residues. Trimming removed 3 bases from V and 2 bases from J, with 15 bases in between. Written as DNA, the CDR3 is TGTGCCAGCAGCTCCGGAGGAGCAGGGACCTACAATGAGCAGTTCTTC. Its translation: CASSSGGAGTYNEQFF.

This chain uses TRBV6-1 with TRBJ2-5; 11 positions match TRBD2. Germline CDR1 reads MNHNS; CDR2 reads SASEGT. J lost 0 bases, V lost 4 bases, and 7 bases had no gene match. The CDR3 contains 17 residues. The CDR3: CASSARLAGSYQETQYF. CDR3 DNA: TGTGCCAGCAGTGCAAGACTAGCGGGGTCGTACCAAGAGACCCAGTACTTC.

This chain connects TRBV5-6 to TRBJ2-3; TRBD2 agrees at 12 bases. CDR3 length: 16 amino acids. From germline, CDR1 is SGHDT and CDR2 YYEEEE. Trimming took 4 bases from V and 5 from J; bases not matched to a gene: 8. Written as DNA, the CDR3 is TGTGCCAGCAGCCCGGCTAGCGGGAGGGCCGGAGATACGCAGTATTTT. Translation gives CASSPASGRAGDTQYF.

The V gene is TRBV2, the J gene TRBJ2-2, with D possibly being TRBD2 (6 bases). CDR3 size: 15 residues. The V gene lost 4 bases and the J gene lost 6 bases, with 15 bases spanning the gap. CDR1 is SNHLY and CDR2 is FYNNEI in the germline V gene. The CDR3, as DNA: TGTGCCAGCAGTGGGAGGGAGCCAAGCGCCGGGGAGCTGTTTTTT. It yields the protein CASSGREPSAGELFF.